Presented here are 15 T cell receptor beta chains from one specimen sequenced in a study of blood T cells in healthy people across ages (dated by TCRdb to 2013 to 2016). The library was generated by 5' RACE. These reads were obtained on an Illumina HiSeq 2500. The second PCR ran for roughly 7 to 11 cycles and used a J-beta primer mix along with a sample-barcoded 5' primer. The raw public reads went through TCRdb reprocessing: fastp at Q25, MiXCR clone calling, in-frame beta chains kept. Here each entry gathers all rows of one CDR3 protein and keeps the most common genes and DNA. The sample table records 650,000 to 950,000 distinct CDR3 sequences; around 45% of these occur just once. Around 21% of the sample goes to the ten largest clones. Specimen: blood. The receptors derive from a man in his fifties or sixties in good health.

The V and J genes are TRBV7-9 and TRBJ2-2; D perhaps matches TRBD2 (6 bases). Germline values: CDR1 SEHNR, CDR2 FQNEAQ (reference sequence). This CDR3 spans 15 amino acids. The V end was cut by 8 bases, the J end by 5 bases, with 18 bases between. CDR3 nucleotides: TGTGCCAGCCATTATGTACCGGGAGTGACCGGGGAGCTGTTTTTT. It yields the protein CASHYVPGVTGELFF.

This clonotype was observed a few times. The J gene is TRBJ2-3, the V gene TRBV6-2 or TRBV6-3, with a possible D match to TRBD2 (6 bases). Germline V gene lookup returns CDR1 MNHEY and CDR2 SVGEGT. V gave up 2 bases and J gave up 4 bases, with 16 bases separating them. CDR3 length: 16 residues. The CDR3 here is CASSYRLDLRADTQYF. The CDR3 DNA reads as TGTGCCAGCAGTTACCGACTAGACCTTAGGGCAGATACGCAGTATTTT.

V and J are TRBV5-6 and TRBJ1-2; D perhaps matches TRBD1 (6 bases). The CDR3 covers 14 residues. Trimming took 5 bases from V and 4 from J, leaving 15 bases between them. The germline V gene has CDR1 SGHDT and CDR2 YYEEEE. The CDR3 DNA is TGTGCCAGCAGTCCACAGGGAGGAGGCTATGGCTACACCTTC. It yields the protein CASSPQGGGYGYTF.

J is TRBJ1-1 and V is TRBV6-2 or TRBV6-3; D unclear. The V and J ends lost 6 bases and 7 bases respectively, with 15 bases between them. This CDR3 is 13 amino acids long. CDR1 is MNHEY and CDR2 is SVGEGT in the germline V gene. CDR3 coding DNA: TGTGCCAGCAGCCTTGGAGGTACAGATGAAGCTTTCTTT. It yields the protein CASSLGGTDEAFF.

The CDR3, as DNA: TGTGCCAGCAGCAGAGGGGGGGCAGATACGCAGTATTTT. Its translation: CASSRGGADTQYF. This chain joins TRBV12-3 or TRBV12-4 and TRBJ2-3; a possible D gene is TRBD2 (7 bases). The CDR3 runs 13 residues. Trimming took off 6 bases at V and 4 bases at J, with 11 bases between the two ends.

The CDR3 spells CASSLGATTKNSYNEQFF. CDR3 DNA sequence: TGCGCCAGCAGCTTGGGGGCTACAACTAAGAACTCCTACAATGAGCAGTTCTTC. The V gene is TRBV5-1, the J gene TRBJ2-1; no definite D call. Trimming shortened V by 0 bases and J by 0 bases, and 16 bases separated the two germline ends. The CDR3 contains 18 residues. Germline lookup yields CDR1 SGHRS and CDR2 YFSETQ.

This clonotype has more than one count but fewer than ten. The V gene is TRBV20-1, the J gene TRBJ2-5; the D gene could be TRBD1 or TRBD2 (5 bases each). This CDR3 is 14 amino acids long. Trimming took off 2 bases at V and 5 bases at J, with 15 bases between the two ends. The V gene's germline CDR1 is DFQATT and CDR2 SNEGSKA (reference sequence). The DNA of the CDR3 is TGCAGTGCTAGACTTACCCTAGGGACGGAGACCCAGTACTTC. Translation: CSARLTLGTETQYF.

The chain is built from TRBV6-2 or TRBV6-3 and TRBJ2-7; a weak D match, TRBD1 (5 bases). Germline CDR1 is MNHEY and CDR2 is SVGEGT. V lost 6 bases to trimming and J lost 6 bases, with 9 bases between them. This CDR3 spans 11 amino acids. The CDR3 here is CASRTELEQYF. CDR3 bases: TGTGCCAGCAGGACAGAGCTCGAGCAGTACTTC.

This chain joins TRBV7-2 and TRBJ2-5; 9 bases map to TRBD2. The CDR3 sequence is 17 residues long. Trimming took 5 bases from V and 5 from J; bases not matched to a gene: 15. Germline V CDR1 and CDR2: SGHTA, FQGNSA. For the CDR3, the DNA is TGTGCCAGCAGCCTTAGAGTCCCCCTAGCGGGGATCGAGACCCAGTACTTC. It yields the protein CASSLRVPLAGIETQYF. Using reference TRBV7-2 and TRBJ2-5 for the parts outside the CDR3, the full variable domain is GAGVSQSPSNKVTEKGKDVELRCDPISGHTALYWYRQSLGQGLEFLIYFQGNSAPDKSGLPSDRFSAERTGGSVSTLTIQRTQQEDSAVYLCASSLRVPLAGIETQYFGPGTRLLVL.

In this sample, this clonotype turned up a few times. CDR3 nucleotides: TGTGCCAGCAGTTACCCCGGGACTAGCTCCCTCGAGCAGTACTTC. Protein: CASSYPGTSSLEQYF. The chain carries TRBV5-5 and TRBJ2-7, with 9 bases aligning to TRBD2. Germline loops: CDR1 SGHKS, CDR2 YYEKEE (reference sequence). The J segment lost 6 bases and the V segment lost 5 bases, leaving 12 bases of the junction unmatched. The CDR3 has 15 residues. The full variable domain, in which reference TRBV5-5 and TRBJ2-7 provide the parts outside the CDR3, is DAGVTQSPTHLIKTRGQQVTLRCSPISGHKSVSWYQQVLGQGPQFIFQYYEKEERGRGNFPDRFSARQFPNYSSELNVNALLLGDSALYLCASSYPGTSSLEQYFGPGTRLTVT.

The rearrangement links TRBV10-3 to TRBJ2-7; TRBD1 or TRBD2 may be the D gene (6 bases each). Trimming removed 7 bases at V and 5 bases at J, with 18 bases between. The CDR3 has 14 residues. Germline assignment: CDR1 ENHRY and CDR2 SYGVKD. The CDR3 sequence is CAIKSGAKMDEQYF. CDR3 sequence (DNA): TGTGCCATCAAGTCGGGGGCGAAAATGGACGAGCAGTACTTC.

Comment on this clonotype: The junction does not match germline at one end; this may be a read error. The chain is built from TRBV5-1 and TRBJ2-3, with 7 nucleotides matching TRBD2. Germline V CDR1 and CDR2: SGHRS, YFSETQ. This CDR3 is 13 amino acids long. This CDR3 is CASSLGAGDTLYF. CDR3 nucleotides: TGCGCCAGCAGCTTGGGGGCGGGAGATACGCTGTATTTT.

CDR3 in amino acids: CASSQGSGFTGELFF. As DNA, the CDR3 is TGCGCCAGCAGCCAAGGTAGCGGATTCACCGGGGAGCTGTTTTTT. This chain connects TRBV4-1 to TRBJ2-2, with D perhaps matching TRBD2 (6 bases). Trimming cost V 1 base and J 4 bases, with 10 bases left between them. Germline values: CDR1 MGHRA, CDR2 YSYEKL. CDR3 length: 15 residues.

Note on this clonotype: At one end the junction does not follow the germline gene, possibly because of a read error. The chain has TRBV5-1 and TRBJ2-1; 11 nucleotides align to TRBD2. This CDR3 has 16 residues. CDR1 and CDR2 (germline): SGHRS, YFSETQ. CDR3 DNA sequence: TGTGCCAGCAGCTTGGCCGGGACTAGCGGACTTAATGAGCAGTTCTTC. Its translation: CASSLAGTSGLNEQFF. The full variable domain, its missing parts supplied by reference TRBV5-1 and TRBJ2-1, is KAGVTQTPRYLIKTRGQQVTLSCSPISGHRSVSWYQQTPGQGLQFLFEYFSETQRNKGNFPGRFSGRQFSNSRSEMNVSTLELGDSALYLCASSLAGTSGLNEQFFGPGTRLTVL.

This clonotype turned up a few times. The chain has TRBV15 and TRBJ2-7, with 11 positions matching TRBD1. V trimming: 5 bases; J trimming: 7 bases; junction bases outside the gene matches: 4. Germline V CDR1 and CDR2: LNHNV, YYDKDF (reference sequence). The CDR3 contains 13 residues. The CDR3: CATSGTGGEEQYF. The CDR3 nucleotides read TGTGCCACCAGCGGGACAGGGGGTGAGGAGCAGTACTTC.